This T cell receptor beta chain was profiled in a study of T-cell memory formation after mild COVID-19. Study-level results: Contracting clones from day 15 to 85 showed balanced CD4/CD8; later expanders favored CD4+. For contracting clones, CD4+ ones sat mainly in CM and EM, CD8+ in EMRA.

CDR1 and CDR2 from the germline V gene are SEHNR and FQNEAQ (reference sequence). This CDR3 has 11 amino acids. V gave up 8 bases and J gave up 2 bases, with 4 bases separating them. TCRdb fed the 5' RACE reads into MiXCR, producing one record per CDR3 protein. Of 100,000 or so distinct CDR3 sequences in the sample, over 8.5% were seen once. This clonotype showed up many times. Antigen unknown. The J gene is TRBJ1-3, the V gene TRBV7-9; no reliable D call. The sequencing sample was made of PBMCs or a T cell subset sorted from them (not recorded which). The receptor was isolated from a young man who had mild COVID-19 (a few samples of this study predate the infection). Cell type and time point are not known. CDR3 in DNA: TGTGCCAGCGAACCTGGAAACACCATATATTTT. Protein: CASEPGNTIYF.